Listed below are T cell receptor beta chains from one sample, sequenced in a study of shared clonotypes between healthy human individuals. Sequencing was performed with immunoSEQ multiplex PCR; in TCRdb, only in-frame clones are kept and a portion is missing. The top ten clones hold about 0.25% of a sample with 800,000 to 950,000 clones, about 97% of them seen once. Sequencing was carried out using naive CD8+ T cells sorted from blood. The source of these receptors is a young man in good health. CDR3s include the opening cysteine and the closing phenylalanine or tryptophan. Fields, in order: V gene, J gene, D gene, CDR3 length, CDR3 protein. The D gene is left open where the match is weak.

V gene: TRBV25-1; J gene: TRBJ2-1; D gene: .; CDR3 length: 11; CDR3 protein: CASSEGQEQFF
V gene: TRBV15; J gene: TRBJ2-7; D gene: .; CDR3 length: 12; CDR3 protein: CAASDVPLEQYF
V gene: TRBV9; J gene: TRBJ2-3; D gene: .; CDR3 length: 15; CDR3 protein: CASKAGGSLTDTQYF
V gene: TRBV10-3; J gene: TRBJ2-3; D gene: .; CDR3 length: 15; CDR3 protein: CATNPRESAADTQYF
V gene: TRBV28; J gene: TRBJ1-5; D gene: .; CDR3 length: 11; CDR3 protein: CASSHNQPQHF
V gene: TRBV5-6; J gene: TRBJ2-7; D gene: .; CDR3 length: 14; CDR3 protein: CASSLGAAAYEQYF
V gene: TRBV9; J gene: TRBJ2-3; D gene: TRBD2; CDR3 length: 16; CDR3 protein: CASTQGSGRALDTQYF
V gene: TRBV4-1; J gene: TRBJ2-7; D gene: TRBD2; CDR3 length: 13; CDR3 protein: CASSLAGVEEQYF
V gene: TRBV6-6; J gene: TRBJ2-7; D gene: TRBD1; CDR3 length: 15; CDR3 protein: CASSYGDRVYYEQYF
V gene: TRBV7-9; J gene: TRBJ2-7; D gene: .; CDR3 length: 14; CDR3 protein: CASTRNRDPYEQYF
V gene: TRBV29-1; J gene: TRBJ2-2; D gene: .; CDR3 length: 16; CDR3 protein: CSVEDGFRGNTGELFF
V gene: TRBV9; J gene: TRBJ2-7; D gene: TRBD2; CDR3 length: 15; CDR3 protein: CASSGSGRSSYEQYF
V gene: TRBV10-1; J gene: TRBJ2-2; D gene: .; CDR3 length: 14; CDR3 protein: CASSAGANTGELFF